The T cell receptor beta chain under discussion was sequenced for a study of CD8 T cells in ankylosing spondylitis. This clonotype was detected many times. Its target is not known. Study-level points and caveats: From matched ankylosing spondylitis synovial fluid, disease-linked clones were reportedly recovered at significantly enriched levels. A number of the motif variants had already been described in reactive arthritis synovial fluid and blood. For ankylosing spondylitis blood, a TCR beta motif of under 10 highly homologous variants appeared characteristic.

The CDR3 extends over 12 amino acids. The germline V gene has CDR1 MNHEY and CDR2 SVGEGT. Trimming pared 4 bases from V and 10 bases from J, leaving 11 bases between. Generation of TCR beta libraries employed quantitative 5'-RACE incorporating molecular barcodes. TCRdb re-derived calls from the 5' RACE reads in MiXCR, one entry per CDR3 protein. Of tens of thousands of distinct CDR3 sequences in the sample, 6% were seen once. Specimen: blood, either unsorted or a sorted T cell fraction (not recorded which). The genes are TRBV6-2 or TRBV6-3 and TRBJ1-5; D is ambiguous. The TCR sequence derives from a male donor with ankylosing spondylitis or in good health (not recorded which). The CDR3 here is CASSSTYDPQHF. Here the CDR3 DNA reads TGTGCCAGCAGTTCCACCTATGACCCCCAGCATTTT.